The sequence of this TCR beta chain was determined in a study of Ad26.COV2.S vaccination and SARS-CoV-2 variants. The overall study: Ad26.COV2.S shots went into the muscle once or twice, 56 days apart.

Profiling relied on immunoSEQ multiplex PCR, and the TCRdb table lists in-frame clones only, not all of them. Of just over 350,000 clones listed, about 85% were seen once; the top ten hold around 3%. After removal of 5 bases from V and 1 base from J, the junction contained 4 bases not matched to a gene. Looked up from germline, CDR1 is SGHNT and CDR2 is YYREEE (reference sequence). The CDR3 spans 15 residues. Treatment meaning: 19 received Ad26.COV2.S at low or high dose, single or two shots; about five received placebo; per-sample allocation not given. Repertoires come from day 63 after the first vaccine or placebo injection. Study-level results: The TCR-based breadth and depth measures might underestimate overall T cell responses. Reportedly, after vaccination the spike-specific CD8+ and CD4+ T cell responses displayed substantial breadth.

As concerns this clone: Its antigen remains unknown.

The TCR originated in a person aged 18-65 years who received the Ad26.COV2.S COVID-19 vaccine or a placebo. The material sequenced was peripheral blood, taken in a trial of Ad26.COV2.S vaccine versus placebo. This chain connects TRBV5-4 to TRBJ2-3; 10 bases are a match to TRBD2. The CDR3, as DNA: TGTGCCAGCAGGTCCGGGACTAGCGGCACAGATACGCAGTATTTT. Translated: CASRSGTSGTDTQYF.